What follows is one T cell receptor (beta chain) and its context. Antigen: not known. The data stem from a study of shared clonotypes between healthy human individuals. This table comes from immunoSEQ multiplex PCR, and its TCRdb copy is limited to in-frame clones, with some not included. The table has about 1 million clones, roughly 70% seen once. Germline lookup yields CDR1 SGHRS and CDR2 YFSETQ. This CDR3 is 15 amino acids long. Trimming removed 1 base from V and 4 bases from J, with 15 bases in between. Study conclusions and caveats: Richness estimates generally favored naive over memory subsets.

The chain carries TRBV5-1 and TRBJ2-7; the D gene is possibly TRBD1 (6 bases). Sequencing was done on a sample of memory CD4+ T cells sorted from blood. Subset reported: CD45RA-negative fraction. The receptor was derived from a man aged 18-30 years in good health. The CDR3 loop reads CASSLSMAGEYEQYF. The CDR3 bases are TGCGCCAGCAGCTTGAGTATGGCAGGGGAATACGAGCAGTACTTC.